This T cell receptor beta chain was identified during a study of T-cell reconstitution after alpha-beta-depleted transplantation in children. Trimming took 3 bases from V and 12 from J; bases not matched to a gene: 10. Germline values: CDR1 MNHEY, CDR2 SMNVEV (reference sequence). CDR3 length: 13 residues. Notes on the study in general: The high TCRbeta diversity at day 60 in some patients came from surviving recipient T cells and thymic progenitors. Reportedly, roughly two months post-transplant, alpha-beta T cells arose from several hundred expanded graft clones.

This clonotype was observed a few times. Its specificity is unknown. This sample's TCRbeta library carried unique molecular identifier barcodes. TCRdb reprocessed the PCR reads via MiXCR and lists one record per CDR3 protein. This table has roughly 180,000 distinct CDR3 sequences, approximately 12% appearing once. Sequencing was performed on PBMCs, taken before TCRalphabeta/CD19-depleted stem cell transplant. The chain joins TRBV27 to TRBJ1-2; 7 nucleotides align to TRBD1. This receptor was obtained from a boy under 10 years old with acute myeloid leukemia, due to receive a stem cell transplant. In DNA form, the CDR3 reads TGTGCCAGCAGTTTGGGGCAGGGGGTAAACCACACCTTC. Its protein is CASSLGQGVNHTF.